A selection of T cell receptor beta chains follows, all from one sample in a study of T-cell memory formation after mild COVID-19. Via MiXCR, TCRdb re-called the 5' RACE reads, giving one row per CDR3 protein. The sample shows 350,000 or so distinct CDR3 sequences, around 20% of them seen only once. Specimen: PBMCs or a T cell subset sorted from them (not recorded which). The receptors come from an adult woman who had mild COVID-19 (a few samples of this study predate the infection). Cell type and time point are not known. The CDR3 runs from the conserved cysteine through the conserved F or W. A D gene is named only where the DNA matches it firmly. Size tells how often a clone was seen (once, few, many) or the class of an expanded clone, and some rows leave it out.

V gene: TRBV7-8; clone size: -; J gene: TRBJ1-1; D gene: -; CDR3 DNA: TGTGCCAGCAGCTTAGACGGGGGGCGGAGCACTGAAGCTTTCTTT; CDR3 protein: CASSLDGGRSTEAFF
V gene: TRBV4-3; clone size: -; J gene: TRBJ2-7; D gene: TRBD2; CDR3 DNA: TGCGCCAGCAGCCAAGAGCGGGGGACCCTTCCTATCTTC; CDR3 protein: CASSQERGTLPIF
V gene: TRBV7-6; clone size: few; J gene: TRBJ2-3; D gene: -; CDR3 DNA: TGTGCCAGCAGCCCCAGGGACGACGCCAAAGATACGCAGTATTTT; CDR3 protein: CASSPRDDAKDTQYF
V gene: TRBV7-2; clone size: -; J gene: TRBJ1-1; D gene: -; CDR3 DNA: TGTGCCAGCAGCTCTTTGGCCATCATGAACACTGAAGCTTTCTTT; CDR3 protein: CASSSLAIMNTEAFF
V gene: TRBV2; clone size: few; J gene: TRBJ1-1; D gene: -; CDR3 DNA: TGTGCCAGCTCCCCGCCAGGAGCAGCGAACACTGAAGCTTTCTTT; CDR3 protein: CASSPPGAANTEAFF
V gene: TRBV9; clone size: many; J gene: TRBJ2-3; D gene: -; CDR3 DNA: TGTGCCAGCAGTCGGGGTGGAACAGATACGCAGTATTTT; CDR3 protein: CASSRGGTDTQYF
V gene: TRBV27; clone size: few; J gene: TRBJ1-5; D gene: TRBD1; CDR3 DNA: TGTGCCAGCAGTCTCGGGACAGGGATCAATCAGCCCCAGCATTTT; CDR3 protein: CASSLGTGINQPQHF
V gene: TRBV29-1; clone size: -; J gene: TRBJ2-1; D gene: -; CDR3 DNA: TGCAGCGTTGAGACCTGGGGGACTGAGCAGTTCTTC; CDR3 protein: CSVETWGTEQFF
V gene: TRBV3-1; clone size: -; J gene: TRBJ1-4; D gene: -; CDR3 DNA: TGTGCCAGCAGCCCCAGAGTCGGATCGGGTGAAAAACTGTTTTTT; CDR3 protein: CASSPRVGSGEKLFF
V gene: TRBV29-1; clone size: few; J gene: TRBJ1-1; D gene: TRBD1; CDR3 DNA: TGCAGCGTCGCCGTAAACCGACAGGGGCTGAACACTGAAGCTTTCTTT; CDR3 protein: CSVAVNRQGLNTEAFF
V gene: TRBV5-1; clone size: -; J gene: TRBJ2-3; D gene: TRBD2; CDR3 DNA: TGCGCCAGCAGCTCGGGACTAGCGGGAGGGGGGCCCACAGATACGCAGTATTTT; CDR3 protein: CASSSGLAGGGPTDTQYF
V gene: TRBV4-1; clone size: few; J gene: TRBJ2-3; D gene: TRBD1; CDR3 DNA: TGCGCCAGCAGCCAGGTGCAGGGGGCGGCAGATACGCAGTATTTT; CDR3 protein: CASSQVQGAADTQYF
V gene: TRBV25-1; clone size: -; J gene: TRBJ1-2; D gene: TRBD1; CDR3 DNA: TGTGCCAGCAGCTCCCGGGGACAGACGACCTATGGCTACACCTTC; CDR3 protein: CASSSRGQTTYGYTF
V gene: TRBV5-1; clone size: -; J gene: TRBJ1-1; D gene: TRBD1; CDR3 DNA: TGCGCCAGCCGCTCCCGAGGGGGCAACACTGAAGCTTTCTTT; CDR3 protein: CASRSRGGNTEAFF
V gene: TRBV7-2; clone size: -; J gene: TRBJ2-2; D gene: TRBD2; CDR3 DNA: TGTGCCAGCAGCCGGGGACTAGCGGGAACCGGGGAGCTGTTTTTT; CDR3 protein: CASSRGLAGTGELFF
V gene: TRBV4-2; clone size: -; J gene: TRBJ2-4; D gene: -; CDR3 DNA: TGTGCCAGCAGCCAAGTAACCAGACTCGAAAACATTCAGTACTTC; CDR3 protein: CASSQVTRLENIQYF
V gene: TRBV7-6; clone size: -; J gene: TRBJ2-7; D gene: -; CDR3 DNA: TGTGCCAGCAGCCAGACAGGGGAGGGCTCCTACGAGCAGTACTTC; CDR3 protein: CASSQTGEGSYEQYF
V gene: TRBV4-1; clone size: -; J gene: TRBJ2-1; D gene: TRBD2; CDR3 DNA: TGCGCCAGCAGCTGGAGGGCGGGGGAAAACAATGAGCAGTTCTTC; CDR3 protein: CASSWRAGENNEQFF
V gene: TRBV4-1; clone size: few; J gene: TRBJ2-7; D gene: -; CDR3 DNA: TGCGCCAGCAGCCAATTTGGTGCGGGGTCCTACGAGCAGTACTTC; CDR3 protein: CASSQFGAGSYEQYF
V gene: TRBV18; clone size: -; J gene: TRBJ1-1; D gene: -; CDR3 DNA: TGTGCCAGCTCACCTGAGGTCCTGAACACTGAAGCTTTCTTT; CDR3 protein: CASSPEVLNTEAFF
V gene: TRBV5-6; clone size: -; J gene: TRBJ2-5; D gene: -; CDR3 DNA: TGTGCCAGCAGCTTGGAACGACAAGAGACCCAGTACTTC; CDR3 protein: CASSLERQETQYF
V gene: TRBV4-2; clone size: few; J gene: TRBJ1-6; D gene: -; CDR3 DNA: TGTGCCAGCAGCCAAGAGCAGAATTCACCCCTCCACTTT; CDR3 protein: CASSQEQNSPLHF
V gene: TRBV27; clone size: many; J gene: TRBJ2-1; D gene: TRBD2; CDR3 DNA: TGTGCCAGCGGGACCCCCAGTACTAGCGGTTACAATGAGCAGTTCTTC; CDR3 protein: CASGTPSTSGYNEQFF
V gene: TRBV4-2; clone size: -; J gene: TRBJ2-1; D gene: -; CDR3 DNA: TGTGCCAGCAGCCAGTGGGCGGTGGATGAGCAGTTCTTC; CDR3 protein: CASSQWAVDEQFF
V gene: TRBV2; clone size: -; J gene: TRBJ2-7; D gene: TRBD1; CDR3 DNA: TGTGCCAGCAGTGGCGGACAGGAGACATACGAGCAGTACTTC; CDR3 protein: CASSGGQETYEQYF
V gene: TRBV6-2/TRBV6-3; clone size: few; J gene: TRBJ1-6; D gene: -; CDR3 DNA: TGTGCCAGCGCCATTGGGACGGTCCCAACGCCCCTCCACTTT; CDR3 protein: CASAIGTVPTPLHF
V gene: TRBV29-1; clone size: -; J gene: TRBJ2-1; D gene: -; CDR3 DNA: TGCAGCGTTGCTTGGGGGGCAGGAACCAATGAGCAGTTCTTC; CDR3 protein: CSVAWGAGTNEQFF
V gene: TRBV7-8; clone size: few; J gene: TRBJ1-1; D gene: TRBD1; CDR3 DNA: TGTGCCAGCAGCCTAATGGACAGGGGGAGGACTGAAGCTTTCTTT; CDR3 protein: CASSLMDRGRTEAFF
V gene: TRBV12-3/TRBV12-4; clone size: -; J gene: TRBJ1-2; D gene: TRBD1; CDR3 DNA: TGTGCCAGCAGTTTAGGCGGGACAGCGAGTTTAGGGGGCTACACCTTC; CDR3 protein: CASSLGGTASLGGYTF
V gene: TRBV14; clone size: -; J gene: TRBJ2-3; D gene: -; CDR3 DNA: TGTGCCAGCAGCGCGTACAGGGTACCAGATACGCAGTATTTT; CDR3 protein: CASSAYRVPDTQYF
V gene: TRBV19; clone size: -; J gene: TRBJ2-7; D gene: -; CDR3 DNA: TGTGCCAGTAGTAAGGGCAGCGGGTTGCCCTACGAGCAGTACTTC; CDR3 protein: CASSKGSGLPYEQYF
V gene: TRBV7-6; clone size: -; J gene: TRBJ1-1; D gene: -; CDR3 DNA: TGTGCCAGCAGCTTATACCCGGTTAACACTGAAGCTTTCTTT; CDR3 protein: CASSLYPVNTEAFF
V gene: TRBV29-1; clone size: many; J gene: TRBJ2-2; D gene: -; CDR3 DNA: TGCAGCGTGGCCCTGGTGGTTCGGGGGCTTTGGACCGGGGAGCTGTTTTTT; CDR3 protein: CSVALVVRGLWTGELFF
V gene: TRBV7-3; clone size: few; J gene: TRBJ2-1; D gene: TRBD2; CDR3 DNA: TGTGCCAGCAGCCCATGGACTAGCGGTCCATGGGAGCAGTTCTTC; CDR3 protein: CASSPWTSGPWEQFF
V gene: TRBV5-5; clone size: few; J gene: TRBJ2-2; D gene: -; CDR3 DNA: TGTGCCAGCAGCTTGGCCTACGGGATGAACACCGGGGAGCTGTTTTTT; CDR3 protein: CASSLAYGMNTGELFF
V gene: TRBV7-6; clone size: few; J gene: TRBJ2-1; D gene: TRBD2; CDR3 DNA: TGTGCCAGCAGCCCAACTCGAGGCGGCCGGACTAGCGGGAGGGGATACAATGAGCAGTTCTTC; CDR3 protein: CASSPTRGGRTSGRGYNEQFF
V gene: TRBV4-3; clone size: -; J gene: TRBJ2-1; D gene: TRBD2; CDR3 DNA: TGCGCCAGCAGCCCTAGACTAGCGGGGTTCAATGAGCAGTTCTTC; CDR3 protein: CASSPRLAGFNEQFF